The 29 T cell receptor beta chains reported below all come from one sample, sequenced in a study of T cells in narcolepsy. The data were produced by immunoSEQ multiplex PCR, yet TCRdb's version contains in-frame clones alone and is incomplete. The table records tens of thousands of clones, less than 90% of them present only once. The sequenced material came from memory (CD45RA-) CD4+ T cells from blood. These receptors were taken from a human donor in good health.

This clone was detected only a few times. V and J are TRBV7-3 and TRBJ1-1; a weak D match, TRBD1 (5 bases). CDR1 and CDR2 (germline): SGHTA, FQGTGA. V was shortened by 5 bases and J by 5 bases, with 9 bases between the two germline ends. The CDR3 contains 12 residues. In DNA form, the CDR3 reads TGTGCCAGCAGCCACGACAGTACTGAAGCTTTCTTT. This codes for CASSHDSTEAFF. Filled out from reference TRBV7-3 and TRBJ1-1, the complete variable domain reads GAGVSQTPSNKVTEKGKYVELRCDPISGHTALYWYRQSLGQGPEFLIYFQGTGAADDSGLPNDRFFAVRPEGSVSTLKIQRTERGDSAVYLCASSHDSTEAFFGQGTRLTVV.

The rearrangement links TRBV4-3 to TRBJ2-5; 9 bases match TRBD1. The CDR3 extends over 14 amino acids. Trimming removed 8 bases from V and 2 bases from J; junction bases left unmatched: 6. Per the germline V gene, CDR1 is LGHNA and CDR2 is YSLEER. DNA for the CDR3: TGCGCCAGCTGCCGGGACAGGGATCAAGAGACCCAGTACTTC. It specifies CASCRDRDQETQYF.

The rearrangement uses TRBV7-2 and TRBJ2-7; 10 bases are a match to TRBD2. V lost 2 bases to trimming and J lost 0 bases; unmatched junction nucleotides: 1. CDR1 is SGHTA and CDR2 is FQGNSA in the germline V gene. This CDR3 spans 15 amino acids. CDR3 protein: CASSLSSGSSYEQYF. In DNA form, the CDR3 reads TGTGCCAGCAGCTTATCTAGCGGGAGCTCCTACGAGCAGTACTTC.

This clone was seen just once. The V gene is TRBV7-2, the J gene TRBJ1-2; unclear D gene. Trimming shortened V by 1 base and J by 4 bases, and 13 bases separated the two germline ends. The germline V gene has CDR1 SGHTA and CDR2 FQGNSA. The CDR3 consists of 15 residues. The CDR3 DNA sequence: TGTGCCAGCAGCTTAGACCGGGTCCCGATCTATGGCTACACCTTC. Translation gives CASSLDRVPIYGYTF.

J is TRBJ1-1 and V is TRBV30; TRBD1 might be the D (5 bases). V was pared by 0 bases and J by 1 base, with 12 bases between. CDR3 size: 15 residues. Per the germline V gene, CDR1 is GTSNPN and CDR2 is SVGIG (reference sequence). This CDR3 reads CAWSVGPGRNTEAFF. The CDR3 nucleotides read TGTGCCTGGAGTGTAGGCCCAGGGCGGAACACTGAAGCTTTCTTT.

This clone was observed a handful of times. The chain couples TRBV4-2 to TRBJ2-3; a possible D gene is TRBD2 (7 bases). V was cut by 2 bases and J by 4 bases, with 13 bases left in between. The germline CDR1 and CDR2 sequences are LGHNA and YNFKEQ. CDR3 length: 15 amino acids. CDR3 DNA: TGTGCCAGCAGCCAAAGGGGGGGCCCCTCAGATACGCAGTATTTT. Amino acids: CASSQRGGPSDTQYF.

This clone was seen more than once but under ten times. The gene calls are TRBV19 and TRBJ1-1; D remains unclear. V shed 10 bases and J shed 2 bases, with 11 bases lying between them. The germline V gene has CDR1 LNHDA and CDR2 SQIVND (reference sequence). The CDR3 is 12 amino acids. For the CDR3, the DNA is TGTGCCACTGCCGGGAAAAACACTGAAGCTTTCTTT. Amino acids: CATAGKNTEAFF.

V usage is TRBV20-1 and J usage is TRBJ2-3; 9 bases agree with TRBD2. The CDR3 totals 11 residues. Germline V lookup: CDR1 DFQATT, CDR2 SNEGSKA (reference sequence). The junction had 5 bases not matched to a gene; V was cut back by 2 bases and J by 14 bases. The CDR3 DNA reads TGCAGTGCTAGAAGACTAGCGGATGGGTATTTT. The encoded protein is CSARRLADGYF.

This clone turned up a few times. V is TRBV6-1 and J is TRBJ1-2, with D maybe TRBD1 (5 bases). CDR1 is MNHNS, CDR2 SASEGT, per germline. The CDR3 is 15 residues long. Trimming stripped 0 bases from V and 7 bases from J, with 15 bases between. The CDR3 nucleotides are TGTGCCAGCAGTGAAGCGCTTCCAGGGACGGGTGGCTACACCTTC. Its translation: CASSEALPGTGGYTF.

This clone has a handful of counts. V is TRBV5-6 and J is TRBJ2-1; D perhaps matches TRBD2 (5 bases). Germline lookup yields CDR1 SGHDT and CDR2 YYEEEE. Trimming cost V 0 bases and J 0 bases, with 10 bases left between them. CDR3 size: 16 residues. CDR3 in amino acids: CASSLAGVSSYNEQFF. Here the CDR3 DNA reads TGTGCCAGCAGCTTGGCCGGGGTTTCCTCCTACAATGAGCAGTTCTTC.

The rearrangement joins TRBV7-2 to TRBJ2-3, with 8 bases that match TRBD2. CDR3 size: 17 residues. The V and J ends lost 5 bases and 5 bases, in that order; junction bases with no gene match: 15. Germline V CDR1 and CDR2: SGHTA, FQGNSA. The CDR3 region is CASSPGEMRGARDTQYF. The CDR3 region has the DNA TGTGCCAGCAGCCCCGGGGAGATGCGGGGGGCTCGAGATACGCAGTATTTT.

This clone was seen only a few times. Other DNA sequences within the sample encode an identical CDR3. The chain carries TRBV29-1 and TRBJ1-3, with D hard to call. Trimming took off 4 bases at V and 0 bases at J, with 10 bases between the two ends. Germline loops: CDR1 SQVTM, CDR2 ANQGSEA. The CDR3 runs to 14 residues. In nucleotides, the CDR3 is TGCAGCGTTGGCTTAGGGCACTCTGGAAACACCATATATTTT. Amino acids: CSVGLGHSGNTIYF.

J is TRBJ1-5 and V is TRBV6-6; D is ambiguous. This CDR3 spans 15 amino acids. The germline CDR1 and CDR2 sequences are MNHNY and SVGAGI (reference sequence). The V and J ends lost 5 bases and 3 bases respectively, with 14 bases between them. CDR3 amino acids: CASSDPTGYNQPQHF. The CDR3 coding sequence is TGTGCCAGCAGTGACCCTACGGGCTACAATCAGCCCCAGCATTTT.

V and J are TRBV5-1 and TRBJ2-1, with D unclear. Trimming took off 1 base at V and 5 bases at J, with 13 bases between the two ends. Germline V lookup: CDR1 SGHRS, CDR2 YFSETQ. This CDR3 contains 15 residues. The CDR3 reads CASSLTAGPNNEQFF. The CDR3 bases are TGCGCCAGCAGCTTGACCGCAGGCCCTAACAATGAGCAGTTCTTC.

In DNA, the CDR3 is TGTGCCAGCAGCGTAGGAGCAGGGGACATCTACGAGCAGTACTTC. Residues: CASSVGAGDIYEQYF. The V call is TRBV9, the J call TRBJ2-7, with a tentative D call TRBD1 (6 bases). The germline V gene encodes CDR1 SGDLS and CDR2 YYNGEE. The CDR3 extends over 15 amino acids. Trimming stripped 0 bases from V and 3 bases from J, with 13 bases between.

This chain connects TRBV30 to TRBJ1-1; perhaps TRBD1 as D (5 bases). This CDR3 region has 11 residues. Germline lookup yields CDR1 GTSNPN and CDR2 SVGIG (reference sequence). Trimming took off 6 bases at V and 10 bases at J, with 15 bases between the two ends. Here the CDR3 DNA reads TGTGCCTGCCTCCTGGGGGGAGGAGCTTTCTTT. The encoded protein is CACLLGGGAFF.

The chain is built from TRBV28 and TRBJ2-7; TRBD1 might be the D (5 bases). Trimming left V 3 bases short and J 3 bases short, with 9 bases between. In germline, CDR1 is MDHEN, CDR2 SYDVKM. The CDR3 has 13 amino acids. The CDR3, as DNA: TGTGCCAGCAGTTTGGGGCGGAACTACGAGCAGTACTTC. Translating gives CASSLGRNYEQYF.

V gene TRBV2 combines with J gene TRBJ2-7; 7 nucleotides align to TRBD1. J lost 2 bases, V lost 2 bases, and 3 bases had no gene match. There are 14 residues in the CDR3. CDR1 is SNHLY, CDR2 FYNNEI, per germline. CDR3 residues: CASSERQGAYEQYF. DNA for the CDR3: TGTGCCAGCAGTGAAAGGCAGGGGGCCTACGAGCAGTACTTC.

This chain uses TRBV9 with TRBJ1-1; 7 nucleotides match TRBD1. J gave up 0 bases and V 3 bases, and 5 bases lay outside the gene matches. The CDR3 runs to 15 residues. Per germline, CDR1 SGDLS and CDR2 YYNGEE. The CDR3 loop reads CASSGSGTVNTEAFF. The CDR3 region has the DNA TGTGCCAGCAGCGGTTCCGGGACAGTGAACACTGAAGCTTTCTTT.

The sample holds one count of this clone. This rearrangement joins TRBV19 to TRBJ2-5, with D tentatively TRBD1 or TRBD2 (5 bases each). The V gene's germline CDR1 is LNHDA and CDR2 SQIVND (reference sequence). The CDR3 sequence is 11 residues long. V was cut by 5 bases and J by 4 bases, with 5 bases left in between. CDR3 sequence: CASSGGETQYF. CDR3 sequence (DNA): TGTGCCAGTAGTGGGGGAGAGACCCAGTACTTC.

This clone was seen only a few times. The rearrangement joins TRBV9 to TRBJ1-5; weak D call: TRBD1 (5 bases). Trimming cost V 3 bases and J 4 bases, with 11 bases left between them. This CDR3 is 14 amino acids long. Looked up from germline, CDR1 is SGDLS and CDR2 is YYNGEE. The CDR3 loop reads CASSGIGGNQPQHF. The CDR3 DNA follows: TGTGCCAGCAGCGGAATCGGGGGGAATCAGCCCCAGCATTTT.

This chain links TRBV2 with TRBJ2-1, with D maybe TRBD2 (6 bases). The CDR3 loop spans 13 amino acids. V was cut by 11 bases and J by 6 bases, with 17 bases left in between. Looked up from germline, CDR1 is SNHLY and CDR2 is FYNNEI. CDR3 bases: TGTGCCGGGAGGCGGGGATCGGGCAATGAGCAGTTCTTC. Amino acid sequence: CAGRRGSGNEQFF.

V usage is TRBV9 and J usage is TRBJ2-1; 13 bases map to TRBD2. The CDR3 is 14 residues long. Germline V gene data show CDR1 as SGDLS and CDR2 as YYNGEE. J gave up 11 bases and V 3 bases, and 5 bases lay outside the gene matches. CDR3 protein: CASSAGTSGTQQFF. Here the CDR3 DNA reads TGTGCCAGCAGCGCCGGGACTAGCGGGACCCAGCAGTTCTTC.

The chain joins TRBV7-3 to TRBJ2-7; maybe TRBD2 (5 bases). The CDR3 has 14 residues. V lost 0 bases and J 0 bases, leaving 6 bases between the germline ends. Germline V gives CDR1 SGHTA, CDR2 FQGTGA. The CDR3: CASSLTGSSYEQYF. The CDR3 DNA reads TGTGCCAGCAGCTTAACAGGGAGCTCCTACGAGCAGTACTTC. Complete variable domain (other parts from reference TRBV7-3 and TRBJ2-7): GAGVSQTPSNKVTEKGKYVELRCDPISGHTALYWYRQSLGQGPEFLIYFQGTGAADDSGLPNDRFFAVRPEGSVSTLKIQRTERGDSAVYLCASSLTGSSYEQYFGPGTRLTVT.

V is TRBV6-1 and J is TRBJ2-1; the match to TRBD2 covers 9 bases. This CDR3 spans 13 amino acids. J gave up 6 bases and V 9 bases, and 6 bases lay outside the gene matches. Germline loops: CDR1 MNHNS, CDR2 SASEGT. The CDR3, as DNA: TGTGCCAGACCCGGGACTAGCTTCAATGAGCAGTTCTTC. Protein sequence: CARPGTSFNEQFF.

V is TRBV18 and J is TRBJ1-2; D is possibly TRBD1 (5 bases). V was pared by 3 bases and J by 7 bases, with 18 bases between. The CDR3 spans 15 residues. CDR1 is KGHSH and CDR2 is LQKENI in the germline V gene. The CDR3 nucleotides read TGTGCCAGCTCACCTAGTTCCCAGGGAGAATCTGGCTACACCTTC. Translation gives CASSPSSQGESGYTF.

The rearrangement joins TRBV29-1 to TRBJ1-2; TRBD1 agrees at 12 bases. The CDR3 consists of 14 residues. Losses at the gene ends were 1 base for V and 7 bases for J; bases not matched to a gene: 4. Per the germline V gene, CDR1 is SQVTM and CDR2 is ANQGSEA. The CDR3 region is CSVEGGQGAAGYTF. The CDR3 DNA sequence: TGCAGCGTTGAAGGGGGACAGGGGGCGGCTGGCTACACCTTC.

The chain links TRBV29-1 to TRBJ2-1, with a tentative D call TRBD2 (5 bases). CDR3 length equals 14 residues. The V end was cut by 7 bases, the J end by 1 base, with 14 bases between. The V gene's germline CDR1 is SQVTM and CDR2 ANQGSEA. CDR3 sequence reads: CSASQSGSYNEQFF. CDR3 nucleotides: TGCAGCGCCTCACAAAGCGGTTCCTACAATGAGCAGTTCTTC.

This sequence joins TRBV29-1 and TRBJ2-7, with D perhaps TRBD1 (6 bases). Trimming cost V 2 bases and J 0 bases, with 8 bases left between them. The CDR3 consists of 13 residues. Germline V CDR1 and CDR2: SQVTM, ANQGSEA. CDR3 loop: CSVELQGSYEQYF. Written as DNA, the CDR3 is TGCAGCGTTGAACTACAGGGCTCCTACGAGCAGTACTTC.